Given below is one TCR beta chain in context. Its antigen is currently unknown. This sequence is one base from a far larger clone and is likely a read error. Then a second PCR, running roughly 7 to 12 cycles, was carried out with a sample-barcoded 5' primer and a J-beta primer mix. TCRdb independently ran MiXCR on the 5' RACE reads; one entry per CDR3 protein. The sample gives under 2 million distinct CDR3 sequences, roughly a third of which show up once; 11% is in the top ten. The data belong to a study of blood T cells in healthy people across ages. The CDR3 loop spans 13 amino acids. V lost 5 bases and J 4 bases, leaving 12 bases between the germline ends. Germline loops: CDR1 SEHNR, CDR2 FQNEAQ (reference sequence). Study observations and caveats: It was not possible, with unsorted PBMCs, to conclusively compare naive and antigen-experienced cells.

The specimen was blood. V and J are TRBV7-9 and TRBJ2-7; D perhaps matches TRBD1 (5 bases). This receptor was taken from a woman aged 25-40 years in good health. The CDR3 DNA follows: TGTGCCAGCAGCCCCCCAGGGATGTACGAGCAGTACTTC. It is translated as CASSPPGMYEQYF.